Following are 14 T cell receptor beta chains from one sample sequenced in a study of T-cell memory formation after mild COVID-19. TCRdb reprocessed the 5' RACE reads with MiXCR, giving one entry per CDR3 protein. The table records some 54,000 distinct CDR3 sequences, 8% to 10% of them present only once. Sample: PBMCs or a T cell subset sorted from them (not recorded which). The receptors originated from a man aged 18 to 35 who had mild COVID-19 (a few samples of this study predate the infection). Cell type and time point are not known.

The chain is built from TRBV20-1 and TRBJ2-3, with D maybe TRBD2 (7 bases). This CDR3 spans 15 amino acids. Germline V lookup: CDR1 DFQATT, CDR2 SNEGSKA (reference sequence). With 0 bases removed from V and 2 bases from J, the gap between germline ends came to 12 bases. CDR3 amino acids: CSARDPRGATDTQYF. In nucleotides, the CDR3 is TGCAGTGCTAGAGATCCCCGGGGGGCCACAGATACGCAGTATTTT.

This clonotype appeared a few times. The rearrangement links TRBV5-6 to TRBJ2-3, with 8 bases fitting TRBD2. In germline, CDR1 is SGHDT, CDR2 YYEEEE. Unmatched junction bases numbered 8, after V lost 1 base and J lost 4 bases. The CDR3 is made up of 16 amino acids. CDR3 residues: CASSLTAGGGSDTQYF. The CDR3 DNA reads TGTGCCAGCAGCTTGACGGCGGGGGGCGGCTCAGATACGCAGTATTTT. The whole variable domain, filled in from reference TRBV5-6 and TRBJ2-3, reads DAGVTQSPTHLIKTRGQQVTLRCSPKSGHDTVSWYQQALGQGPQFIFQYYEEEERQRGNFPDRFSGHQFPNYSSELNVNALLLGDSALYLCASSLTAGGGSDTQYFGPGTRLTVL.

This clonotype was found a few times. CDR3 residues: CASSWTEGFEKLFF. Written as DNA, the CDR3 is TGTGCCAGCAGCTGGACAGAAGGTTTTGAAAAACTGTTTTTT. This chain uses TRBV5-5 with TRBJ1-4; possibly TRBD1 for D (6 bases). This CDR3 is 14 amino acids long. Trimming stripped 3 bases from V and 7 bases from J, with 13 bases between. The germline V gene has CDR1 SGHKS and CDR2 YYEKEE (reference sequence).

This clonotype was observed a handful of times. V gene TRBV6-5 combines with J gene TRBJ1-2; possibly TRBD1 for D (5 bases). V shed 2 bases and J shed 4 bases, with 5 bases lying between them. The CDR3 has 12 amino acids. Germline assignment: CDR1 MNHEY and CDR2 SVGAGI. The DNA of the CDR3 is TGTGCCAGCAGTTACAGGGGCTATGGCTACACCTTC. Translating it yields CASSYRGYGYTF.

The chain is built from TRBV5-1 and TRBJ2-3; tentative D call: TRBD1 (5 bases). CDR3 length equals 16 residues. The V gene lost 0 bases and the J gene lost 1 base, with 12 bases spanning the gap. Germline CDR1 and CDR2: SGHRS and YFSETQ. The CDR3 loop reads CASSLAQVTGTDTQYF. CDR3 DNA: TGCGCCAGCAGCTTGGCCCAGGTGACAGGCACAGATACGCAGTATTTT.

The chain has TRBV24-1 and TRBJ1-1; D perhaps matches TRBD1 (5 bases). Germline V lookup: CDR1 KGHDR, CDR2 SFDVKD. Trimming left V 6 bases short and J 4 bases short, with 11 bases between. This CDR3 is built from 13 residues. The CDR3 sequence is CATSRGSATEAFF. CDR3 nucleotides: TGTGCCACCAGTCGGGGCTCCGCCACTGAAGCTTTCTTT.

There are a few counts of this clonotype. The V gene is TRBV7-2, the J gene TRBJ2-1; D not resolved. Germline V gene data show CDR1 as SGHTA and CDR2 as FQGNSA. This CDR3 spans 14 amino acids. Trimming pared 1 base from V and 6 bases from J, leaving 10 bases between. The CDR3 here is CASSLGGMGNEQFF. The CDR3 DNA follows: TGTGCCAGCAGCTTAGGGGGTATGGGCAATGAGCAGTTCTTC.

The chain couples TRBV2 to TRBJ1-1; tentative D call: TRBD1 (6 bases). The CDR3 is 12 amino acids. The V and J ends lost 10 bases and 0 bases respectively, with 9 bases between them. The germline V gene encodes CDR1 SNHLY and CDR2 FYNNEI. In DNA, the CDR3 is TGTGCCACAGGACAGATGAACACTGAAGCTTTCTTT. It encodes CATGQMNTEAFF.

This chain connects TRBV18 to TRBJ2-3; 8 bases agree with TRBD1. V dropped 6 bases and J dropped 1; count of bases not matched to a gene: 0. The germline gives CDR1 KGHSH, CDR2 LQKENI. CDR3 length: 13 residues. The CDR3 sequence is CASSGQGTDTQYF. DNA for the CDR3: TGTGCCAGCTCGGGACAGGGCACAGATACGCAGTATTTT.

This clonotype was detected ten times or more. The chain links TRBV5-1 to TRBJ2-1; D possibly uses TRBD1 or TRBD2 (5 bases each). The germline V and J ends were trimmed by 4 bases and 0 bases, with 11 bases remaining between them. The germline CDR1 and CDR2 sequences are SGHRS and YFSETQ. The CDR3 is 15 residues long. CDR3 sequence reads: CASSPAGSSYNEQFF. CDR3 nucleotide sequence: TGCGCCAGCAGCCCGGCAGGGAGCTCCTACAATGAGCAGTTCTTC.

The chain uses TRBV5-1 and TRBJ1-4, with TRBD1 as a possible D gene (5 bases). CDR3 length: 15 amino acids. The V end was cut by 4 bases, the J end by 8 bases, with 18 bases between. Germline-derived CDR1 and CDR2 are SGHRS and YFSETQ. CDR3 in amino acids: CASSPQGGVGEKLFF. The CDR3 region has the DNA TGCGCCAGCAGCCCTCAGGGCGGGGTTGGAGAAAAACTGTTTTTT. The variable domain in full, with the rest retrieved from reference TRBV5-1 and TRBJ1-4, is KAGVTQTPRYLIKTRGQQVTLSCSPISGHRSVSWYQQTPGQGLQFLFEYFSETQRNKGNFPGRFSGRQFSNSRSEMNVSTLELGDSALYLCASSPQGGVGEKLFFGSGTQLSVL.

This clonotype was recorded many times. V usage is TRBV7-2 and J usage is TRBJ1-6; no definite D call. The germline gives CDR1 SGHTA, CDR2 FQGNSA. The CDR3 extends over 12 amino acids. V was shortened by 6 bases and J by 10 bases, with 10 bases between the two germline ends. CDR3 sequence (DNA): TGTGCCAGCAGAGCGCAAGGGTCACCCCTCCACTTT. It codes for CASRAQGSPLHF.

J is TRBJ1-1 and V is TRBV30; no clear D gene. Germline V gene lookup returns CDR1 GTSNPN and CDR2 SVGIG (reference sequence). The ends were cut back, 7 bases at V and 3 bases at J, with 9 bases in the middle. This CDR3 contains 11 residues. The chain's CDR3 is CALGLYTEAFF. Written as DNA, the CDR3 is TGTGCCTTAGGACTTTACACTGAAGCTTTCTTT.

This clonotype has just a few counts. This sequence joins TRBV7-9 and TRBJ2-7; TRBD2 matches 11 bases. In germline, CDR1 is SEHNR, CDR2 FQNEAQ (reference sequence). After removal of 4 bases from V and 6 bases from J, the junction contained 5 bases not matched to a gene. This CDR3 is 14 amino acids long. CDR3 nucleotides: TGTGCCAGCAGCTACTCCGGGACTAGCGGCGAGCAGTACTTC. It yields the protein CASSYSGTSGEQYF.